Listed here is a single T cell receptor beta chain. This clone's antigen is unknown. Per-base qualities were not stored, and no clone one base away is much larger. The data are from a study of cytomegalovirus exposure and HLA in healthy donors (dated by TCRdb to the late 2010s). In the study overall: An earlier analysis of about 560 of the donors reported over 250 Gb of sequence data and 117 million unique TCR beta sequences obtained from around 190 million T cells. An early release that covered some 630 HLA-typed donors contained approximately 290 gigabases of sequencing data and 80 million or so unique TCR sequences. Among the roughly 410 genotyped donors, around 81% belonged to the genetic ancestry cluster associated with self-reported Caucasian donors. The aim of the study was to test whether cataloging public T cell receptors could identify signatures of past pathogen exposure. Using immunosequencing, the study profiled T cell repertoires from around 670 subjects and related those repertoires to cytomegalovirus serostatus. A separate validation cohort of about 110 different subjects was used in addition to the approximately 700-subject first cohort. To predict cytomegalovirus infection status, the study brought together high-throughput TCR immunosequencing, statistical association of individual TCRs with disease status, and machine learning. A later analysis re-analyzed previously published TCR beta repertoires from about 730 donors and added high-resolution HLA genotyping to study TCR occurrence patterns. The later analysis used no new phenotypic data to find candidate immune exposures, relying instead on TCR beta sequences and their occurrence across donors. To decide whether each TCR beta V gene segment behaved as functional or pseudogenic, an earlier analysis of some 570 of the donors relied on high-throughput TCR beta sequencing. Donor age, sex, ethnicity and CMV serostatus were compiled together with the repertoire data. In a later genetic analysis, genome-wide SNP genotypes for about three fifths of the roughly 670 donors were used, and that subset was treated as a discovery cohort. All discovery cohort repertoires had been generated on a single sequencing platform. Both class I and class II loci were covered by HLA typing, at four-digit resolution. The number of typed donors differed by locus: about 620-640 for A, B, C, DRB1 and DQB1; some 500 for DQA1; around 580 for DPA1; and some 430 for DPB1. Five DR-DQ haplotypes were handled as single units for association and clustering, since linkage in the cohort was strong. Among roughly 400 genotyped donors of the cohort, an average of about 240,000 unique TCR beta nucleotide sequences was sequenced per donor, of which about 20% were non-productive.

The cohort consisted of 670 or so healthy bone marrow donors. Cohort members were all nominally healthy when sampled, although unrecorded immune exposures were likely present. CMV serostatus was positive for 250 to 300 and negative for about 55% of the roughly 670 cohort members, and was not recorded for this donor. Each donor provided a peripheral blood sample, and peripheral blood mononuclear cells were used for TCR beta sequencing. The Qiagen DNeasy Blood Extraction Kit was used to extract genomic DNA from the blood cell samples. The investigation overall reported the following: In a later genetic analysis, a missense DCLRE1C variant was associated with V-gene and J-gene trimming of TCR beta chains, and the association was replicated in an independent cohort. A further reported finding was that TCR beta sequences accurately predicted the HLA-A and HLA-B alleles for most subjects in the first cohort. In the study, 150 to 200 TCR beta chains were listed as associated with cytomegalovirus. Because counts were too low, around 17 rarely observed V segments, including chromosome 9 orphons, were left out of the earlier analysis of about 500 of the donors. A later analysis associated about 17,000 TCR beta sequences with specific HLA alleles at a false discovery rate of 0.05. HLA typing was unavailable for some donors at each locus, so association tests used only the typed subset. According to a later analysis, most CMV-associated TCR beta chains appeared to be HLA-restricted, and the HLA associations seemed to be driven largely by CMV exposure. A later analysis found that HLA-associated TCR beta chains were more clonally expanded and had lower generation probabilities than equally common non-associated chains. According to the authors, the approach could potentially be generalized to other disease states and immunological phenotypes. Some IMGT-functional V segments, including TRBV6-2 and TRBV6-3, could not be distinguished by the 87-base-pair reads and were therefore excluded. The presence/absence analyses assumed that sequencing depth was roughly uniform across donors, and that assumption may not be true. Linkage disequilibrium might explain the correlated functional status among segregating V segments, but an unknown experimental factor could not be ruled out. Compared with the roughly 720-donor mean, donors in an Asian-associated ancestry cluster had fewer N-insertions in productive TCRs, according to a later genetic analysis. In a later analysis, TCR association rates were found to vary across HLA loci, with the most associated TCRs seen for DRB1 alleles and the fewest for HLA-C alleles. The cohort was sequenced for TCR beta chains only, and without alpha or paired-chain data the features that could be detected were limited. A cluster of highly shared sequence variants was judged likely to represent a technical artifact of the sequencing pipeline. When HLA alleles, especially DR and DQ, strongly co-occurred, TCR associations were difficult to assign to individual alleles. Most TCR sequences were observed very rarely across donors, whereas some public TCRs were present in many individuals. Cytomegalovirus status was reported to be diagnosed by the classifier with high specificity and sensitivity in both the original and validation cohorts. In vitro tests confirmed that a few of the cytomegalovirus-associated TCR beta chains recognize cytomegalovirus antigens. CMV serostatus was the only immune exposure information available for the cohort. Several of the top co-occurrence clusters appeared to be linked to parvovirus B19, influenza, CMV and Epstein-Barr virus, according to a later analysis. Broadly in line with IMGT annotations, most TCR beta V segments showed up in productive rearrangements about 87% or about 30% of the time in an earlier analysis of 587 of the donors.

The method behind the library was the immunoSEQ multiplex PCR assay. The multiplex PCR relied on a mix of 60 forward primers for TCR Vbeta segments and 13 reverse primers for TCR Jbeta segments. Amplification of the CDR3 region of rearranged TCR beta genes was performed with a multiplex PCR assay on genomic DNA. Amplified TCR beta libraries were sequenced as 87-base-pair reads on the Illumina HiSeq System. Per the original workflow: A later analysis counted about 80 million unique TCR beta chains across the 666 repertoires, and some 11 million of these chains were shared by at least two donors. A nearest-neighbor algorithm error-corrected the raw reads and collapsed the reads into unique sequences, merging closely related sequences to remove PCR and sequencing errors. Alignment of CDR3 sequences to IMGT reference sequences was used to assign V, D and J gene segments. For a sequence to be retained, a match of at least six nucleotides was required to both a V gene segment and a J gene segment. Rearrangements were called productive when the CDR3 lacked stop codons and stayed in frame with V and J; all others were non-productive. Following IMGT convention, CDR3 was defined as the stretch from the second conserved V-encoded cysteine to the conserved J-encoded phenylalanine. The earlier analysis of about 610 of the donors excluded sequences that lacked an unambiguous match to a single V gene segment. An earlier analysis of around 600 of the donors classified V segments as functional when productive rearrangements were above 56.7% and as segregating when the standard deviation between donors was above 5%. A statistical classification framework was built for diagnosing cytomegalovirus status from the catalog of TCR beta chain sequences. In a later analysis, TCR nucleotide sequences were compared against IMGT/GENE-DB human TR gene sequences so that V and J genes could be assigned. The TCRdist pipeline was used in a later analysis to assign CDR3 sequences and most-parsimonious VDJ recombination scenarios. In a later analysis, each TCR beta chain was defined by its CDR3 amino acid sequence together with its V-gene family, and reads without a unique V-gene family were excluded. As a way to deal with suspected cross-contamination and a sequencing artifact, a later analysis dropped roughly 620 nucleotide sequences that were highly shared and had low generation probability. For each public chain, a later analysis derived a clonal expansion index from normalized ranks of inferred template counts within each repertoire. In a later analysis, generation probabilities were computed with a VDJ recombination model fitted to out-of-frame rearrangements, and the resulting probabilities were checked against IGoR. In a later analysis, hypergeometric tests were used to score TCR-TCR, TCR-HLA and TCR-CMV co-occurrence, with a repertoire-size bias correction applied to TCR pairs. To estimate false discovery rates, a later analysis permuted the HLA or CMV assignments 20 times. A later analysis grouped co-occurring TCRs with DBSCAN, adding TCRdist sequence similarity when clustering within HLA-allele-positive subsets. Repertoires with fewer than 30,000 or more than 120,000 public chains were left out of co-occurrence clustering, as were a handful of repertoires with anomalous nucleotide sharing. TCRdb's version of the immuneACCESS table is confined to in-frame rearrangements and falls short of the full clone set. An unresolved V gene accounts for under half of the shortfall where checked; the remainder is of unknown origin. The V and J calls and clone size are taken from that table; D and trimming were inferred from the DNA. The table for this sample lists some 120,000 clones; 60% to 85% of them were counted only once. The ten largest account for approximately 1% of the sample.

Compared with germline, V lacks 4 bases and J lacks 7 bases; bases without a gene match: 15. Measured from the cysteine to the phenylalanine, the CDR3 is 17 residues long. Only the CDR3 region is kept as DNA, spanning 51 bases read in frame from base 1. In the germline V gene, CDR1 corresponds to SGHDT and CDR2 to YYEEEE. The receptor's source is a human donor in good health. This chain is built from TRBV5-6 and TRBJ2-4, with 9 bases in between that match TRBD1. Sequenced: PBMCs. The DNA is as follows: TGTGCCAGCAGCCCTCTCCCCTTCGGGACAGGGTCGAACATTCAGTACTTC. It translates to CASSPLPFGTGSNIQYF.